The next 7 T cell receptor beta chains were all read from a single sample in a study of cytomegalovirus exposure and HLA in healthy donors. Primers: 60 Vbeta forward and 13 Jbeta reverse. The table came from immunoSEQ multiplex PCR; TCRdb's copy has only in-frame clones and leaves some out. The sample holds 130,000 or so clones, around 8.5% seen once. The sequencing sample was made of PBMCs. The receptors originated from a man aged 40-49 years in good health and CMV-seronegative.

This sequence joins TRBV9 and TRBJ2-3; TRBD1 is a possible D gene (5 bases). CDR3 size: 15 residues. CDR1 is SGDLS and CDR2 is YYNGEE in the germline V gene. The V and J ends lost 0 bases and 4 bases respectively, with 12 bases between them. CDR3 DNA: TGTGCCAGCAGCGTAGGTGGGGCGCAGGCAGATACGCAGTATTTT. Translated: CASSVGGAQADTQYF.

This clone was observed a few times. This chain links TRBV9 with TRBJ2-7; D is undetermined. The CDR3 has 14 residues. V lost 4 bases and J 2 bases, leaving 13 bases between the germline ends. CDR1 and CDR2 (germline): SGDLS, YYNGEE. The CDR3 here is CASSSGYSAYEQYF. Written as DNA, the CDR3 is TGTGCCAGCAGCTCCGGCTACAGTGCCTACGAGCAGTACTTC.

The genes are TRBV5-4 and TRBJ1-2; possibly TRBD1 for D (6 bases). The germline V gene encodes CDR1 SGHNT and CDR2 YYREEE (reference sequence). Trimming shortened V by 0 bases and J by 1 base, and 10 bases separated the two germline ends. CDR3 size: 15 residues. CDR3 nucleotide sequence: TGTGCCAGCAGCTTGGTCCAGGGGTTTAACTATGGCTACACCTTC. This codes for CASSLVQGFNYGYTF. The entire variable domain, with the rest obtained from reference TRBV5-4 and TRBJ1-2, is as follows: ETGVTQSPTHLIKTRGQQVTLRCSSQSGHNTVSWYQQALGQGPQFIFQYYREEENGRGNFPPRFSGLQFPNYSSELNVNALELDDSALYLCASSLVQGFNYGYTFGSGTRLTVV.

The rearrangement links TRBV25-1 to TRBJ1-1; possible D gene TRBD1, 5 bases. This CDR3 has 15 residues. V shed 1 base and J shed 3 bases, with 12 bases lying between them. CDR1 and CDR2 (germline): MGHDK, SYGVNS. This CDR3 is CASSEFGKGHTEAFF. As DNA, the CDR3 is TGTGCCAGCAGTGAATTTGGTAAGGGGCACACTGAAGCTTTCTTT.

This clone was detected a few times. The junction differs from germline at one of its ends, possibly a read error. CDR3 sequence: CASSQVMVDERYF. In DNA form, the CDR3 reads TGCGCCAGCAGCCAAGTTATGGTAGACGAGCGGTACTTC. J is TRBJ2-7 and V is TRBV4-1; unclear D gene. This CDR3 is 13 amino acids long. Germline CDR1 MGHRA, CDR2 YSYEKL.

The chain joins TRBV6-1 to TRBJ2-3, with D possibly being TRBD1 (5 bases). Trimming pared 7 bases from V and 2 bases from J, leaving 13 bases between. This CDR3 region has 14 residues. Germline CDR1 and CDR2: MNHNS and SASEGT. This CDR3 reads CASILGATTDTQYF. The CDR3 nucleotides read TGTGCCAGCATCTTAGGGGCGACCACAGATACGCAGTATTTT.

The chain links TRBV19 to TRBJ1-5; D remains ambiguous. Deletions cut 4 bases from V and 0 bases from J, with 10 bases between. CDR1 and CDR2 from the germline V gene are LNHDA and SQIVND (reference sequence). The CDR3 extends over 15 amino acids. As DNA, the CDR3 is TGTGCCAGTAGTACTTACAGTGATAGCAATCAGCCCCAGCATTTT. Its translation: CASSTYSDSNQPQHF. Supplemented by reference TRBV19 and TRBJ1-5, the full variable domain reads DGGITQSPKYLFRKEGQNVTLSCEQNLNHDAMYWYRQDPGQGLRLIYYSQIVNDFQKGDIAEGYSVSREKKESFPLTVTSAQKNPTAFYLCASSTYSDSNQPQHFGDGTRLSIL.